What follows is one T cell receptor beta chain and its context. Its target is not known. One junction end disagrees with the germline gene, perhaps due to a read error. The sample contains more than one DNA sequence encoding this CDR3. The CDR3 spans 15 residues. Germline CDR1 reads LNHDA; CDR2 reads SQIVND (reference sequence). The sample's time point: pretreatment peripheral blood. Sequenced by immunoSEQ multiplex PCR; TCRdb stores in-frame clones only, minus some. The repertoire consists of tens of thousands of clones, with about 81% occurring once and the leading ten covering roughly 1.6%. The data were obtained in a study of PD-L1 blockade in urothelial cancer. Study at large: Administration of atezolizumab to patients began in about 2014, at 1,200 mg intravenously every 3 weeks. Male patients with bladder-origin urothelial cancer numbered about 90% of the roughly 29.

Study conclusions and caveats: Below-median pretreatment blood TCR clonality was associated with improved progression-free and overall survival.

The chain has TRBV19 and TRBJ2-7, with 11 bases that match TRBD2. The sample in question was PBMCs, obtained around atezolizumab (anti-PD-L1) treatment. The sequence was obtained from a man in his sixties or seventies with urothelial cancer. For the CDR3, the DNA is TGCGCCAGTAGTGATCGACAAGGACTAGCGGGCCGTCAGTACTTC. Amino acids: CASSDRQGLAGRQYF.